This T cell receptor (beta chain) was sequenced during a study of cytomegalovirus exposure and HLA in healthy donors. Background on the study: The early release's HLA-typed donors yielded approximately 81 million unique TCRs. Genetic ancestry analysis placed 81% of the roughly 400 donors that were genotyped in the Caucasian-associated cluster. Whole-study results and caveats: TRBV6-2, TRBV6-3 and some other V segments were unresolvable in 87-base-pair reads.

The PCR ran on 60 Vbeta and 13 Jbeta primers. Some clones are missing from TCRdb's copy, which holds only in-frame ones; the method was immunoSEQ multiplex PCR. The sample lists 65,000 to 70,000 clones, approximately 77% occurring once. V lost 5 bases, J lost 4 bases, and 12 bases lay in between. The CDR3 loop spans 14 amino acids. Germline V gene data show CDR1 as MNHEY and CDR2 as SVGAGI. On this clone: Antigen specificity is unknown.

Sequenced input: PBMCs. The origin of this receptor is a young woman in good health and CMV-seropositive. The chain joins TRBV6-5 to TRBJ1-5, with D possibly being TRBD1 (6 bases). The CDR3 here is CASSGGRGNQPQHF. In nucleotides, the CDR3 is TGTGCCAGCAGTGGTGGCAGGGGTAATCAGCCCCAGCATTTT.